The source of this TCR beta chain is a study of blood T cell repertoires in COVID-19. The study assigned cohorts using participant-reported clinical history. TCRdb keeps only in-frame clones here, not all; method: immunoSEQ multiplex PCR. The data show roughly 500,000 clones, roughly nine tenths seen once. Germline assignment: CDR1 SEHNR and CDR2 FQNEAQ (reference sequence). There are 15 residues in the CDR3. V lost 5 bases and J lost 8, with 21 bases in between. Sequencing input: PBMCs or T cells enriched from blood (not recorded which). The rearrangement uses TRBV7-9 and TRBJ1-2; TRBD1 is a possible D gene (6 bases). The sequence was obtained from a woman in her sixties who had recovered from COVID-19. The CDR3 loop is CASSPIGVAQGGYTF. Written as DNA, the CDR3 is TGTGCCAGCAGCCCCATCGGGGTGGCGCAGGGGGGCTACACCTTC.